These T cell receptor beta chains were read from a single sample in a study of cytomegalovirus exposure and HLA in healthy donors. Data came from immunoSEQ multiplex PCR; TCRdb stores just in-frame clones and leaves some out. The repertoire holds around 130,000 clones, with 80% as singletons. Sequences were obtained from PBMCs. The receptors were gathered from a woman aged 40 to 50 in good health and CMV-seronegative. The CDR3 runs from the conserved cysteine through the conserved F or W. The D gene is left open where the match is weak. Some rows have no size entry. The others give once, few or many, or a class for an expanded clone.

D gene | clone size | J gene | V gene | CDR3 protein | CDR3 DNA
TRBD1 | . | TRBJ2-5 | TRBV9 | CASSTNRGAQETQYF | TGTGCCAGCAGCACGAACAGGGGGGCCCAAGAGACCCAGTACTTC
TRBD1 | once | TRBJ2-7 | TRBV7-9 | CASSLLGDRDYEQYF | TGTGCCAGCAGCTTATTGGGGGACAGGGACTACGAGCAGTACTTC
TRBD1 | . | TRBJ2-1 | TRBV7-9 | CASSSTDRVGLHNEQFF | TGTGCCAGCAGCTCGACAGACAGGGTGGGGTTACACAATGAGCAGTTCTTC
TRBD2 | . | TRBJ2-3 | TRBV7-9 | CASSFPRTSGIRTDTQYF | TGTGCCAGCAGCTTTCCCCGGACTAGCGGGATCCGCACAGATACGCAGTATTTT
. | few | TRBJ1-1 | TRBV9 | CASSVGGDTEAFF | TGTGCCAGCAGCGTAGGAGGAGACACTGAAGCTTTCTTT
. | . | TRBJ2-7 | TRBV4-3 | CASSQDRGYEQYF | TGCGCCAGCAGCCAAGATCGAGGGTACGAGCAGTACTTC
TRBD2 | . | TRBJ2-7 | TRBV4-3 | CASSQDARGVGYEQYF | TGCGCCAGCAGCCAAGACGCCCGGGGGGTGGGTTACGAGCAGTACTTC
. | few | TRBJ1-5 | TRBV2 | CASSDGENSNQPQHF | TGTGCCAGCAGTGATGGAGAAAATAGCAATCAGCCCCAGCATTTT
. | . | TRBJ2-7 | TRBV25-1 | CASSEGNRVCEQYF | TGTGCCAGCAGTGAAGGGAACAGGGTCTGCGAGCAGTACTTC
. | . | TRBJ2-5 | TRBV7-2 | CASSPQWGRQETQYF | TGTGCCAGCAGCCCCCAATGGGGGCGTCAAGAGACCCAGTACTTC
TRBD1 | few | TRBJ2-5 | TRBV12-5 | CASGPGQGRQETQYF | TGTGCTAGTGGTCCCGGACAGGGGCGGCAAGAGACCCAGTACTTC
TRBD2 | . | TRBJ2-2 | TRBV27 | CASRGLLGLAGRHTGELFF | TGTGCCAGCAGAGGTCTTTTGGGGCTAGCGGGTCGTCACACCGGGGAGCTGTTTTTT
TRBD1 | . | TRBJ1-6 | TRBV19 | CASTRTGVDNSPLHF | TGTGCCAGTACGAGGACAGGGGTTGATAATTCACCCCTCCACTTT
. | . | TRBJ1-1 | TRBV5-1 | CASSLGGDPPAFF | TGCGCCAGCAGCTTGGGGGGAGATCCCCCAGCTTTCTTT
. | once | TRBJ2-5 | TRBV7-7 | CASSLGRGGETQYF | TGTGCTAGCAGCTTGGGCAGGGGTGGCGAGACCCAGTACTTC
. | few | TRBJ2-7 | TRBV6-1 | CASSEGWGVYEQYF | TGTGCCAGCAGTGAAGGGTGGGGGGTCTACGAGCAGTACTTC
. | . | TRBJ2-5 | TRBV10-2 | CATFTSLVETQYF | TGCGCCACCTTTACTAGCTTAGTGGAGACCCAGTACTTC
. | once | TRBJ1-2 | TRBV6-1 | CASSDTGWALYGYTF | TGTGCCAGCAGTGACACAGGGTGGGCTCTCTATGGCTACACCTTC
. | . | TRBJ1-2 | TRBV7-6 | CASSLAQGVDYGYTF | TGTGCCAGCAGCTTAGCCCAGGGTGTCGACTATGGCTACACCTTC
TRBD1 | . | TRBJ2-5 | TRBV7-7 | CASSPGTGVETQYF | TGTGCTAGCAGCCCAGGGACAGGGGTCGAGACCCAGTACTTC